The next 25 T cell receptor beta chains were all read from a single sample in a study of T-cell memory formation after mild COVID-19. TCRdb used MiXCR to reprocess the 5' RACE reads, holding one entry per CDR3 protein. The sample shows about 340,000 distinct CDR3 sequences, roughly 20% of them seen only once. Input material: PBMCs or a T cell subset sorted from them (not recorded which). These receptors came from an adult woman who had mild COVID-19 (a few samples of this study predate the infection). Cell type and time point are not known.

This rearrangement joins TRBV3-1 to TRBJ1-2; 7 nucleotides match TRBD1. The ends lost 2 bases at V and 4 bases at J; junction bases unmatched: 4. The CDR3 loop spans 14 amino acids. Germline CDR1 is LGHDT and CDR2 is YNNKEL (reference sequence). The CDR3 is CASSQRDSLYGYTF. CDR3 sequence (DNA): TGTGCCAGCAGCCAACGGGACAGTCTCTATGGCTACACCTTC. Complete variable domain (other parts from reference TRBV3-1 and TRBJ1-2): DTAVSQTPKYLVTQMGNDKSIKCEQNLGHDTMYWYKQDSKKFLKIMFSYNNKELIINETVPNRFSPKSPDKAHLNLHINSLELGDSAVYFCASSQRDSLYGYTFGSGTRLTVV.

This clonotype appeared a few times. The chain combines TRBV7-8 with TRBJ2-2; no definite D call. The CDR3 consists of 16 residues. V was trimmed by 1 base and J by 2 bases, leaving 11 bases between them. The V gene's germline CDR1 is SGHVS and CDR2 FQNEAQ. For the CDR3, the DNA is TGTGCCAGCAGCTTAGGTGTCAGGTTTAACACCGGGGAGCTGTTTTTT. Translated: CASSLGVRFNTGELFF.

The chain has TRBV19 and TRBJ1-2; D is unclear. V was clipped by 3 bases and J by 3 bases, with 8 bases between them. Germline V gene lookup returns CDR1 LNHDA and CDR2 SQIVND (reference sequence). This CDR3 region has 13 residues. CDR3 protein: CASSIRRDYGYTF. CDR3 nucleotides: TGTGCCAGTAGTATTAGGCGGGACTATGGCTACACCTTC. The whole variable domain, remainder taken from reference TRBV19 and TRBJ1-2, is DGGITQSPKYLFRKEGQNVTLSCEQNLNHDAMYWYRQDPGQGLRLIYYSQIVNDFQKGDIAEGYSVSREKKESFPLTVTSAQKNPTAFYLCASSIRRDYGYTFGSGTRLTVV.

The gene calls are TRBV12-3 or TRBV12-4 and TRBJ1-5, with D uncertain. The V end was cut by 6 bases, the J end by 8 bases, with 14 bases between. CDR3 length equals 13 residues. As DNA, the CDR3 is TGTGCCAGCAGCCGAGTCCGGGCCGAGCCCCAGCATTTT. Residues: CASSRVRAEPQHF.

CDR3 amino acids: CASSSGRTDTQYF. For the CDR3, the DNA is TGTGCCAGCAGCTCGGGGAGGACAGATACGCAGTATTTT. The chain is built from TRBV9 and TRBJ2-3; the D gene is possibly TRBD2 (6 bases). The germline V gene encodes CDR1 SGDLS and CDR2 YYNGEE. The CDR3 sequence is 13 residues long. The V end was cut by 4 bases, the J end by 3 bases, with 9 bases between. Combining the CDR3 with reference TRBV9 and TRBJ2-3 gives the whole variable domain DSGVTQTPKHLITATGQRVTLRCSPRSGDLSVYWYQQSLDQGLQFLIQYYNGEERAKGNILERFSAQQFPDLHSELNLSSLELGDSALYFCASSSGRTDTQYFGPGTRLTVL.

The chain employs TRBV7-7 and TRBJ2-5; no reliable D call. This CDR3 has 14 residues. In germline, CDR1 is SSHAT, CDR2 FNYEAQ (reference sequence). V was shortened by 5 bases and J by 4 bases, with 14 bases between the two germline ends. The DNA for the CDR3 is TGTGCCAGCAGCCCTACTGGGGTAACAGAGACCCAGTACTTC. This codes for CASSPTGVTETQYF.

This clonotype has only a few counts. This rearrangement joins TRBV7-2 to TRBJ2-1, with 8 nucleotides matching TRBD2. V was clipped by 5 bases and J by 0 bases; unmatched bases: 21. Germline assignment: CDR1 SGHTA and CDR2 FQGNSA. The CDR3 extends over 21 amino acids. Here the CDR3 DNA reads TGTGCCAGCAGCGCACCGCGTGTGACTAGCGCATTTTTGAGCTCCTACAATGAGCAGTTCTTC. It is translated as CASSAPRVTSAFLSSYNEQFF.

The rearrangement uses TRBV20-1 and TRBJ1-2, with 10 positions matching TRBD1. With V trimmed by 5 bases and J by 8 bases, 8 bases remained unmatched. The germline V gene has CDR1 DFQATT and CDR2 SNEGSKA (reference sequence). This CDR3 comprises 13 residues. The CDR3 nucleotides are TGCAGTGCTGCCGGGACAGGGGAACGAGGCTACACCTTC. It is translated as CSAAGTGERGYTF.

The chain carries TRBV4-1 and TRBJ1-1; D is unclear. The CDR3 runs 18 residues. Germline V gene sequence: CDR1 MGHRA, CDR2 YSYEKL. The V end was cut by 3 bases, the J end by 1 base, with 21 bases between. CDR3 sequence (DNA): TGCGCCAGCAGCCAGTTACCCGTTCTGGACGGGAGGAACACTGAAGCTTTCTTT. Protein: CASSQLPVLDGRNTEAFF.

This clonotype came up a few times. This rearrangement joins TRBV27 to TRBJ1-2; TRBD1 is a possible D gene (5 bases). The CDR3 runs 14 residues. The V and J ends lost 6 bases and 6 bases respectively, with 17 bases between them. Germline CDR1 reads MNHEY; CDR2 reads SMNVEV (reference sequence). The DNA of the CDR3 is TGTGCCAGCAGCCCGGGGGGGTTTAAGAATGGCTACACCTTC. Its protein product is CASSPGGFKNGYTF.

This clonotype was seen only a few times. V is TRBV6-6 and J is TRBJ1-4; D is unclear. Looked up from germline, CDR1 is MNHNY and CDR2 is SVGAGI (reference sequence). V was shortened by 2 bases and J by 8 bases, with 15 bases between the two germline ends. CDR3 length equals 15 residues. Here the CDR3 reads CASSYSSAGEEKLFF. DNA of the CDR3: TGTGCCAGCAGTTACAGCAGCGCAGGAGAGGAAAAACTGTTTTTT.

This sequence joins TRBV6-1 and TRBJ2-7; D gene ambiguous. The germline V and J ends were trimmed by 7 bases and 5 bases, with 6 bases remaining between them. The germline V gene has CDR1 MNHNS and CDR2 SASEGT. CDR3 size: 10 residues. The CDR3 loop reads CASTKDEQYF. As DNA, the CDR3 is TGTGCCAGCACTAAGGACGAGCAGTACTTC.

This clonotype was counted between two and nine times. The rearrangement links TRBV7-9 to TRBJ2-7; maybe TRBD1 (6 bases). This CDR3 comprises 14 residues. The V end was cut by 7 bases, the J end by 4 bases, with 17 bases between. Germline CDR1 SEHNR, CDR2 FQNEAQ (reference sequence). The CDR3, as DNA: TGTGCCAGCACCCGAGGACAGAGTCCGTACGAGCAGTACTTC. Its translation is CASTRGQSPYEQYF.

The CDR3: CASSPDGQDYLDNYGYTF. The DNA of the CDR3 is TGTGCCAGCAGCCCCGACGGACAGGATTATCTCGATAACTATGGCTACACCTTC. The genes are TRBV7-9 and TRBJ1-2, with 7 positions matching TRBD1. V dropped 5 bases and J dropped 1; count of bases not matched to a gene: 16. CDR3 size: 18 residues. From germline, CDR1 is SEHNR and CDR2 FQNEAQ (reference sequence).

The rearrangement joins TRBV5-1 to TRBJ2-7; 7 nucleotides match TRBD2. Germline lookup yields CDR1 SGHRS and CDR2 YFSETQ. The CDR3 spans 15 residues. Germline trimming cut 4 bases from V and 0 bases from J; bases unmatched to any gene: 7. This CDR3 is CASSGGVLLSYEQYF. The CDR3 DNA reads TGCGCCAGCAGCGGGGGGGTACTGCTCTCCTACGAGCAGTACTTC.

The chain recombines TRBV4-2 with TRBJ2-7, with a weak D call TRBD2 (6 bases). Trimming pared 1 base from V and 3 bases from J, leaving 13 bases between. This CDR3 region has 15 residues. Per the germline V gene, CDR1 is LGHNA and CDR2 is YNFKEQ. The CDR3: CASSQVGGEIYEQYF. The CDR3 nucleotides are TGTGCCAGCAGCCAAGTCGGCGGGGAGATCTACGAGCAGTACTTC.

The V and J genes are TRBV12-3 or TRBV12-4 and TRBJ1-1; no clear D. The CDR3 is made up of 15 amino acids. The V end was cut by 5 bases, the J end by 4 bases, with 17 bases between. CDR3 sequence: CASSPPFPPSTEAFF. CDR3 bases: TGTGCCAGCAGTCCGCCATTCCCCCCAAGCACTGAAGCTTTCTTT.

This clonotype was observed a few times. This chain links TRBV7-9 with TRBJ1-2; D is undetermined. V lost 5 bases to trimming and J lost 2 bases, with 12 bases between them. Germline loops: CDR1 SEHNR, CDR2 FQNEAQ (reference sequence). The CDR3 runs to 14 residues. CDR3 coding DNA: TGTGCCAGCAGCCCTTGGGAGCAAAACTATGGCTACACCTTC. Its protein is CASSPWEQNYGYTF.

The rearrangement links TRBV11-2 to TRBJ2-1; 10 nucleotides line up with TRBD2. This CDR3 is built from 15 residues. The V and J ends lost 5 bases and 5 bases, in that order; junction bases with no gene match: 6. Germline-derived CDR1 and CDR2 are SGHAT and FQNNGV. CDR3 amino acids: CASSRGLASHNEQFF. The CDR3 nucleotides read TGTGCCAGCAGCAGGGGACTAGCGAGTCACAATGAGCAGTTCTTC. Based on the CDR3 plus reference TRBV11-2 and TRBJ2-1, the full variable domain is EAGVAQSPRYKIIEKRQSVAFWCNPISGHATLYWYQQILGQGPKLLIQFQNNGVVDDSQLPKDRFSAERLKGVDSTLKIQPAKLEDSAVYLCASSRGLASHNEQFFGPGTRLTVL.

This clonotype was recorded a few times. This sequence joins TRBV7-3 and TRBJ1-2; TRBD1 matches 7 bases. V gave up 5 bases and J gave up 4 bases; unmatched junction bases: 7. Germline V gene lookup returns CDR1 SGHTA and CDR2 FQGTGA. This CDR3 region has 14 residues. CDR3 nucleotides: TGTGCCAGCAGCAACGGTCCAGGGGGCTATGGCTACACCTTC. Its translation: CASSNGPGGYGYTF.

The CDR3 sequence: CASSDRGTTYNEQFF. The CDR3 nucleotides are TGTGCCAGCAGCGACCGGGGGACTACCTACAATGAGCAGTTCTTC. The chain combines TRBV11-2 with TRBJ2-1, with 7 bases lining up with TRBD2. V gave up 5 bases and J gave up 2 bases; unmatched junction bases: 6. The germline V gene has CDR1 SGHAT and CDR2 FQNNGV. This CDR3 is built from 15 residues.

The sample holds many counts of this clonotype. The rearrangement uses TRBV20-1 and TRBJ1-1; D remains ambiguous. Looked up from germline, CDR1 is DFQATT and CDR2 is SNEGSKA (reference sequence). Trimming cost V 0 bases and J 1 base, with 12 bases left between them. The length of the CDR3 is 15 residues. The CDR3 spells CSARDPRQPNTEAFF. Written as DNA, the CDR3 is TGCAGTGCTAGAGATCCGCGGCAGCCGAACACTGAAGCTTTCTTT.

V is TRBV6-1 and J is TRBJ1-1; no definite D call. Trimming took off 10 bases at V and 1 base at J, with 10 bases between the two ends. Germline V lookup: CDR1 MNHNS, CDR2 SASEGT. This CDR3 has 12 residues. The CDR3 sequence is CATKGWNTEAFF. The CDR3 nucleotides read TGTGCCACCAAAGGTTGGAACACTGAAGCTTTCTTT.

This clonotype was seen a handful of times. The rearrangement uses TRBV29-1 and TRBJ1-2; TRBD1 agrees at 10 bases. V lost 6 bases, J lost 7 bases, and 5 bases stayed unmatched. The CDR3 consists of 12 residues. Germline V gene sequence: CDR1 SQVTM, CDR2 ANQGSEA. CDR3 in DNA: TGCAGCGTCGGGACAGGGGCGCGTGGCTACACCTTC. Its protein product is CSVGTGARGYTF.

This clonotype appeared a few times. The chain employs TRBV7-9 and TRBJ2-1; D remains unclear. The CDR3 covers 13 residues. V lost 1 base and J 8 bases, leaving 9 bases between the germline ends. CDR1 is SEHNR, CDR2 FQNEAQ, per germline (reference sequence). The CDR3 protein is CASSLGAYHEQFF. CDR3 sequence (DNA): TGTGCCAGCAGCTTAGGGGCCTATCATGAGCAGTTCTTC.